Following are 32 T cell receptor beta chains from one sample sequenced in a study of T cells in localized non-small cell lung cancer. Generated by immunoSEQ multiplex PCR, the TCRdb table keeps only in-frame clones and is missing some. Among 20,000 to 30,000 clones listed, 70% to 90% were seen once. Sequences were derived from peripheral blood, sampled before any cancer treatment. These receptors came from a female donor older than 55 with stage I lung adenocarcinoma.

CDR3 DNA sequence: TGCGCCAGCACCCTTCTAGCGGGAGGGGGGAATGAGCAGTTCTTC. Residues: CASTLLAGGGNEQFF. This chain uses TRBV5-1 with TRBJ2-1; the match to TRBD2 covers 12 bases. The CDR3 contains 15 residues. V lost 6 bases and J lost 7; bases outside the gene matches: 8. CDR1 and CDR2 from the germline V gene are SGHRS and YFSETQ.

The chain carries TRBV5-1 and TRBJ2-5; 9 nucleotides agree with TRBD1. The CDR3 runs 13 residues. V shed 4 bases and J 3 bases; nucleotides not matched to a gene: 1. Germline loops: CDR1 SGHRS, CDR2 YFSETQ. Here the CDR3 reads CASSRTGEETQYF. As DNA, the CDR3 is TGCGCCAGCAGCCGGACAGGGGAAGAGACCCAGTACTTC. Full variable domain (missing parts from reference TRBV5-1 and TRBJ2-5): KAGVTQTPRYLIKTRGQQVTLSCSPISGHRSVSWYQQTPGQGLQFLFEYFSETQRNKGNFPGRFSGRQFSNSRSEMNVSTLELGDSALYLCASSRTGEETQYFGPGTRLLVL.

Only one count was recorded for this clone. The chain uses TRBV7-8 and TRBJ1-5, with D hard to call. Trimming took off 3 bases at V and 5 bases at J, with 11 bases between the two ends. Germline V gene sequence: CDR1 SGHVS, CDR2 FQNEAQ. This CDR3 has 14 residues. CDR3 DNA sequence: TGTGCCAGCAGCTTTATGAGGGCGGATCAGCCCCAGCATTTT. Protein sequence: CASSFMRADQPQHF.

This chain connects TRBV6-5 to TRBJ1-2, with TRBD1 matching over 7 bases. Trimming at V came to 6 bases and at J to 0 bases, leaving 7 bases not matched to a gene. The CDR3 has 15 amino acids. Per the germline V gene, CDR1 is MNHEY and CDR2 is SVGAGI. The CDR3 loop is CASSNPGTANYGYTF. Here the CDR3 DNA reads TGTGCCAGCAGCAACCCCGGGACAGCTAACTATGGCTACACCTTC.

The V gene is TRBV2, the J gene TRBJ2-7, with D hard to call. The CDR3 totals 12 residues. Germline CDR1 and CDR2: SNHLY and FYNNEI. Trimming shortened V by 5 bases and J by 3 bases, and 8 bases separated the two germline ends. The CDR3 DNA is TGTGCCAGCAGTATGGGCAGCTACGAGCAGTACTTC. Amino acids: CASSMGSYEQYF.

The chain employs TRBV27 and TRBJ2-1; 10 bases agree with TRBD2. The germline CDR1 and CDR2 sequences are MNHEY and SMNVEV (reference sequence). V gave up 0 bases and J gave up 5 bases; unmatched junction bases: 10. The CDR3 runs 18 residues. CDR3 in amino acids: CASSLSIGRTSGNNEQFF. DNA of the CDR3: TGTGCCAGCAGTTTATCGATTGGTCGAACTAGCGGGAACAATGAGCAGTTCTTC.

This chain uses TRBV10-3 with TRBJ2-1; 10 positions agree with TRBD2. J was trimmed by 5 bases and V by 6 bases; bases with no gene match: 7. The CDR3 contains 15 residues. Germline CDR1 and CDR2: ENHRY and SYGVKD. CDR3 residues: CAIRLTSGANNEQFF. DNA of the CDR3: TGTGCCATCAGGTTAACTAGCGGGGCCAACAATGAGCAGTTCTTC.

This chain links TRBV14 with TRBJ1-1, with D tentatively TRBD1 (6 bases). The V gene lost 1 base and the J gene lost 0 bases, with 18 bases spanning the gap. The CDR3 loop spans 18 amino acids. Germline CDR1 SGHDN, CDR2 FVKESK. CDR3 coding DNA: TGTGCCAGCAGCCAAGTCTGGACAGTTACAAGCTTGAACACTGAAGCTTTCTTT. Its translation is CASSQVWTVTSLNTEAFF.

In this sample, this clone is medium-sized. This chain joins TRBV15 and TRBJ1-2, with 9 bases fitting TRBD1. Germline V gene lookup returns CDR1 LNHNV and CDR2 YYDKDF (reference sequence). The CDR3 spans 16 residues. Trimming took 0 bases from V and 4 from J; bases not matched to a gene: 6. CDR3: CATSRDPGQGSYGYTF. CDR3 nucleotide sequence: TGTGCCACCAGCAGAGATCCCGGACAGGGGAGCTATGGCTACACCTTC.

The chain employs TRBV29-1 and TRBJ2-1; 8 bases fit TRBD1. The CDR3 sequence is 14 residues long. The junction had 1 base not matched to a gene; V was cut back by 2 bases and J by 1 base. The germline gives CDR1 SQVTM, CDR2 ANQGSEA. CDR3 nucleotide sequence: TGCAGCGTTGAAACAGGGGGATCCTACAATGAGCAGTTCTTC. Its translation: CSVETGGSYNEQFF.

The rearrangement joins TRBV5-1 to TRBJ2-5; TRBD1 matches at 7 bases. The CDR3 sequence is 13 residues long. Looked up from germline, CDR1 is SGHRS and CDR2 is YFSETQ. V was clipped by 3 bases and J by 5 bases; unmatched bases: 4. CDR3 amino acids: CASSSTGKETQYF. CDR3 in DNA: TGCGCCAGCAGCTCGACAGGGAAGGAGACCCAGTACTTC. The variable domain in full, completed from reference TRBV5-1 and TRBJ2-5, reads KAGVTQTPRYLIKTRGQQVTLSCSPISGHRSVSWYQQTPGQGLQFLFEYFSETQRNKGNFPGRFSGRQFSNSRSEMNVSTLELGDSALYLCASSSTGKETQYFGPGTRLLVL.

The rearrangement links TRBV4-1 to TRBJ2-5; weak D call: TRBD2 (6 bases). The CDR3 loop spans 14 amino acids. CDR1 and CDR2 (germline): MGHRA, YSYEKL. The V end lost 2 bases, the J end lost 0 bases, and 7 bases lay between the germline ends. This CDR3 is CASSQRDYQETQYF. The CDR3 bases are TGCGCCAGCAGCCAACGGGACTACCAAGAGACCCAGTACTTC.

This clone turned up a few times. CDR3: CASSPPSGGRQFF. In DNA, the CDR3 is TGTGCCAGCAGCCCCCCTAGCGGGGGTCGACAGTTCTTC. V is TRBV4-2 and J is TRBJ2-1; 10 nucleotides line up with TRBD2. Germline-derived CDR1 and CDR2 are LGHNA and YNFKEQ. The length of the CDR3 is 13 residues. The V and J ends lost 4 bases and 13 bases, in that order; junction bases with no gene match: 7.

This chain uses TRBV6-1 with TRBJ1-5; perhaps TRBD1 as D (5 bases). V lost 4 bases, J lost 0 bases, and 16 bases lay in between. Germline lookup yields CDR1 MNHNS and CDR2 SASEGT. The CDR3 runs 17 residues. CDR3 sequence reads: CASSGTAGGISNQPQHF. The CDR3 DNA reads TGTGCCAGCAGTGGAACCGCCGGGGGGATTAGCAATCAGCCCCAGCATTTT.

The V call is TRBV19, the J call TRBJ1-2, with 8 bases identical to TRBD1. V lost 5 bases to trimming and J lost 8 bases; unmatched junction nucleotides: 13. This CDR3 comprises 15 residues. The germline V gene encodes CDR1 LNHDA and CDR2 SQIVND (reference sequence). DNA for the CDR3: TGTGCCAGTAGTCCACAATCCGGGACAGGCCTCGGCTACACCTTC. This encodes CASSPQSGTGLGYTF.

The rearrangement joins TRBV5-1 to TRBJ1-2; D is undetermined. V was shortened by 0 bases and J by 6 bases, with 12 bases between the two germline ends. CDR3 length equals 14 residues. Germline loops: CDR1 SGHRS, CDR2 YFSETQ. The DNA for the CDR3 is TGCGCCAGCAGCTTGGATGGTGCCGGGAATGGCTACACCTTC. Translation: CASSLDGAGNGYTF.

CDR3 region: CASSLAWDPFNYGYTF. The CDR3 DNA reads as TGTGCCAGCAGCTTAGCCTGGGACCCTTTTAACTATGGCTACACCTTC. This chain uses TRBV7-9 with TRBJ1-2; TRBD1 might be the D (5 bases). The CDR3 consists of 16 residues. V shed 0 bases and J shed 1 base, with 12 bases lying between them. CDR1 SEHNR and CDR2 FQNEAQ come from the germline V gene (reference sequence).

Note on this clone: Within the sample, other DNA sequences also encode this same CDR3. The CDR3, as DNA: TGTGCCAGCTCCCCTGAAACAGGAAACACCATATATTTT. It codes for CASSPETGNTIYF. The chain carries TRBV18 and TRBJ1-3; D unresolved. There are 13 residues in the CDR3. V shed 6 bases and J shed 4 bases, with 10 bases lying between them. In germline, CDR1 is KGHSH, CDR2 LQKENI.

This clone was observed once. The chain employs TRBV5-6 and TRBJ1-2; D unclear. Trimming left V 0 bases short and J 0 bases short, with 9 bases between. The germline V gene has CDR1 SGHDT and CDR2 YYEEEE. The CDR3 sequence is 15 residues long. CDR3 sequence: CASSLDGGANYGYTF. For the CDR3, the DNA is TGTGCCAGCAGCTTGGATGGCGGGGCTAACTATGGCTACACCTTC. Full variable domain (outside the CDR3, taken from reference TRBV5-6 and TRBJ1-2): DAGVTQSPTHLIKTRGQQVTLRCSPKSGHDTVSWYQQALGQGPQFIFQYYEEEERQRGNFPDRFSGHQFPNYSSELNVNALLLGDSALYLCASSLDGGANYGYTFGSGTRLTVV.

The rearrangement joins TRBV30 to TRBJ1-1; perhaps TRBD1 as D (6 bases). This CDR3 has 13 residues. Germline CDR1 and CDR2: GTSNPN and SVGIG (reference sequence). Trimming cost V 2 bases and J 0 bases, with 7 bases left between them. The CDR3 sequence is CAWSTGMNTEAFF. The CDR3 DNA sequence: TGTGCCTGGAGTACAGGGATGAACACTGAAGCTTTCTTT.

The table lists this clone with a few counts. The J gene is TRBJ1-1, the V gene TRBV7-9, with D possibly being TRBD1 (6 bases). The V end lost 5 bases, the J end lost 9 bases, and 19 bases lay between the germline ends. The CDR3 contains 14 residues. Germline V lookup: CDR1 SEHNR, CDR2 FQNEAQ (reference sequence). The CDR3 region is CASSQTRDIQKAFF. In DNA form, the CDR3 reads TGTGCCAGCAGCCAAACGCGGGACATACAAAAAGCTTTCTTT.

This chain links TRBV6-1 with TRBJ1-2; D is uncertain. V was shortened by 7 bases and J by 7 bases, with 7 bases between the two germline ends. Germline V lookup: CDR1 MNHNS, CDR2 SASEGT. The CDR3 is 10 residues long. The CDR3 is CASMLGGYTF. In DNA form, the CDR3 reads TGTGCCAGCATGTTGGGTGGCTACACCTTC.

V is TRBV19 and J is TRBJ2-6, with 8 bases aligning to TRBD1. This CDR3 spans 17 amino acids. Germline V gives CDR1 LNHDA, CDR2 SQIVND (reference sequence). The V gene end was trimmed by 6 bases and the J gene end by 0 bases; junction bases not matched to a gene: 7. For the CDR3, the DNA is TGTGCCAGTAGCGGCTCAGGGGGCGTCTCTGGGGCCAACGTCCTGACTTTC. This encodes CASSGSGGVSGANVLTF. Full variable domain (remainder filled in from reference TRBV19 and TRBJ2-6): DGGITQSPKYLFRKEGQNVTLSCEQNLNHDAMYWYRQDPGQGLRLIYYSQIVNDFQKGDIAEGYSVSREKKESFPLTVTSAQKNPTAFYLCASSGSGGVSGANVLTFGAGSRLTVL.

The genes are TRBV10-1 and TRBJ2-1, with D possibly TRBD1 on 6 matching bases. Germline assignment: CDR1 WNHNN and CDR2 SYGVQD (reference sequence). Trimming removed 7 bases at V and 7 bases at J, with 17 bases between. The CDR3 covers 14 residues. DNA of the CDR3: TGCGCCAGCAATCCGAACAGGGAAGGAAATGAGCAGTTCTTC. Protein: CASNPNREGNEQFF.

The chain couples TRBV11-2 to TRBJ2-1; D gene unclear. This CDR3 region has 13 residues. Germline CDR1 and CDR2: SGHAT and FQNNGV. V lost 5 bases and J 7 bases, leaving 12 bases between the germline ends. This CDR3 reads CASSVLGLNEQFF. Written as DNA, the CDR3 is TGTGCCAGCAGCGTACTCGGGCTAAATGAGCAGTTCTTC.

This clone came up once. This sequence joins TRBV5-4 and TRBJ1-1, with TRBD1 as a possible D gene (6 bases). Germline CDR1 and CDR2: SGHNT and YYREEE (reference sequence). V lost 0 bases to trimming and J lost 5 bases, with 14 bases between them. The CDR3 is made up of 15 amino acids. The CDR3 sequence is CASSLAGGLGTEAFF. In DNA, the CDR3 is TGTGCCAGCAGCTTGGCTGGGGGGCTGGGAACTGAAGCTTTCTTT.

The gene calls are TRBV27 and TRBJ1-5; D unclear. This CDR3 contains 13 residues. Germline V gives CDR1 MNHEY, CDR2 SMNVEV (reference sequence). V was cut by 5 bases and J by 11 bases, with 16 bases left in between. CDR3 nucleotide sequence: TGTGCCAGCAGTGCAGATTCCCAATCAGCCCAGCATTTT. Protein: CASSADSQSAQHF.

This chain uses TRBV6-5 with TRBJ1-2, with 8 bases fitting TRBD1. The germline V gene has CDR1 MNHEY and CDR2 SVGAGI. Trimming cost V 6 bases and J 4 bases; bases outside gene matches: 7. This CDR3 contains 14 residues. The CDR3 DNA is TGTGCCAGCAGCGGACAGGGAGGGACCTATGGCTACACCTTC. This gives the protein CASSGQGGTYGYTF.

This chain connects TRBV5-1 to TRBJ2-5; either TRBD1 or TRBD2 may supply D (5 bases each). The V gene's germline CDR1 is SGHRS and CDR2 YFSETQ. V was pared by 2 bases and J by 1 base, with 6 bases between. The CDR3 is 13 residues long. The CDR3 sequence: CASSFGGQETQYF. CDR3 in DNA: TGCGCCAGCAGCTTTGGGGGCCAAGAGACCCAGTACTTC.

The gene calls are TRBV9 and TRBJ2-6, with 8 bases aligning to TRBD1. V trimming: 3 bases; J trimming: 6 bases; junction bases outside the gene matches: 5. The CDR3 has 15 residues. CDR1 SGDLS and CDR2 YYNGEE come from the germline V gene. CDR3 in DNA: TGTGCCAGCAGCGGACAGGGGACCGTGGCCAACGTCCTGACTTTC. Encoded protein: CASSGQGTVANVLTF.

This clone was found once. This chain joins TRBV7-9 and TRBJ1-5, with D possibly matching TRBD1 (5 bases). The CDR3 runs 16 residues. With 1 base removed from V and 0 bases from J, the gap between germline ends came to 10 bases. Germline V gene sequence: CDR1 SEHNR, CDR2 FQNEAQ (reference sequence). CDR3 amino acids: CASSLGGTDSNQPQHF. In DNA form, the CDR3 reads TGTGCCAGCAGCTTAGGCGGGACGGATAGCAATCAGCCCCAGCATTTT.

The chain is built from TRBV29-1 and TRBJ2-5, with D possibly TRBD1 on 7 matching bases. V shed 3 bases and J shed 0 bases, with 17 bases lying between them. This CDR3 contains 16 residues. CDR1 and CDR2 (germline): SQVTM, ANQGSEA. CDR3 protein: CSVEKGRGENQETQYF. The CDR3 nucleotides read TGCAGCGTTGAGAAGGGCAGGGGGGAGAACCAAGAGACCCAGTACTTC.